These 8 T cell receptor beta chains came from one sample sequenced in a study of shared clonotypes between healthy human individuals. Naive CD8 cells were CD45RO-negative, positively selected for CCR7, excluding terminally differentiated effector memory CD45RA+ cells. The data were produced by immunoSEQ multiplex PCR, yet TCRdb's version contains in-frame clones alone and is incomplete. The table lists 2 million or so clones, about 95% of them singletons. Sequenced material: naive CD8+ T cells sorted from blood. These receptors were taken from a young man in good health.

V and J are TRBV11-1 and TRBJ2-7; D perhaps matches TRBD1 (6 bases). The CDR3 has 14 amino acids. The V gene lost 5 bases and the J gene lost 3 bases, with 14 bases spanning the gap. CDR1 is SGHAT and CDR2 is FQDESV in the germline V gene (reference sequence). The CDR3 here is CASSRQPQGYEQYF. In DNA, the CDR3 is TGTGCCAGCAGCCGCCAACCACAGGGCTACGAGCAGTACTTC. The variable domain in full, completed from reference TRBV11-1 and TRBJ2-7, reads EAEVAQSPRYKITEKSQAVAFWCDPISGHATLYWYRQILGQGPELLVQFQDESVVDDSQLPKDRFSAERLKGVDSTLKIQPAELGDSAMYLCASSRQPQGYEQYFGPGTRLTVT.

The chain couples TRBV4-1 to TRBJ2-2, with D tentatively TRBD1 (6 bases). Per germline, CDR1 MGHRA and CDR2 YSYEKL. The CDR3 sequence is 17 residues long. V lost 4 bases and J lost 2, with 17 bases in between. CDR3 in DNA: TGCGCCAGCAGCCTCCCGGATTTGGGACAAAACACCGGGGAGCTGTTTTTT. Its protein is CASSLPDLGQNTGELFF.

The J gene is TRBJ2-7, the V gene TRBV5-4, with TRBD2 identical over 11 bases. The CDR3 has 16 amino acids. V lost 1 base, J lost 7 bases, and 10 bases stayed unmatched. Germline CDR1 SGHNT, CDR2 YYREEE (reference sequence). The CDR3 DNA reads as TGTGCCAGCAGCTTGATAGCGGGAGGGCCCTCGGAAGAGCAGTACTTC. Protein: CASSLIAGGPSEEQYF.

V usage is TRBV9 and J usage is TRBJ2-7; D perhaps matches TRBD1 (6 bases). V was clipped by 2 bases and J by 3 bases, with 9 bases between them. The CDR3 sequence is 13 residues long. Germline-derived CDR1 and CDR2 are SGDLS and YYNGEE. For the CDR3, the DNA is TGTGCCAGCAGCGTGAAGGGGGACTACGAGCAGTACTTC. It is translated as CASSVKGDYEQYF.

J is TRBJ2-3 and V is TRBV27; TRBD1 is a possible D gene (6 bases). The germline V gene encodes CDR1 MNHEY and CDR2 SMNVEV (reference sequence). This CDR3 is built from 15 residues. Trimming pared 0 bases from V and 4 bases from J, leaving 11 bases between. The CDR3 DNA is TGTGCCAGCAGTTTATCGTGGGGGCCCCCAGATACGCAGTATTTT. Its translation is CASSLSWGPPDTQYF.

V gene TRBV7-8 combines with J gene TRBJ2-7; 9 bases are shared with TRBD2. V dropped 0 bases and J dropped 5; count of bases not matched to a gene: 14. The CDR3 spans 18 residues. Looked up from germline, CDR1 is SGHVS and CDR2 is FQNEAQ. CDR3: CASSLAFIRTSEEDEQYF. CDR3 nucleotides: TGTGCCAGCAGCTTAGCTTTCATCAGGACTAGCGAGGAGGACGAGCAGTACTTC.

The rearrangement joins TRBV7-9 to TRBJ1-5; D possibly corresponds to TRBD1 (6 bases). Trimming pared 1 base from V and 3 bases from J, leaving 13 bases between. Germline V gene lookup returns CDR1 SEHNR and CDR2 FQNEAQ (reference sequence). The CDR3 runs to 16 residues. The CDR3 sequence: CASSLGAGAYNQPQHF. Written as DNA, the CDR3 is TGTGCCAGCAGCTTAGGAGCAGGGGCGTACAATCAGCCCCAGCATTTT. The entire variable domain, with the rest obtained from reference TRBV7-9 and TRBJ1-5, is as follows: DTGVSQNPRHKITKRGQNVTFRCDPISEHNRLYWYRQTLGQGPEFLTYFQNEAQLEKSRLLSDRFSAERPKGSFSTLEIQRTEQGDSAMYLCASSLGAGAYNQPQHFGDGTRLSIL.

The chain has TRBV28 and TRBJ2-2; D may correspond to TRBD1 or TRBD2 (5 bases each). V lost 3 bases, J lost 6 bases, and 14 bases lay in between. Germline lookup yields CDR1 MDHEN and CDR2 SYDVKM. CDR3 length: 15 amino acids. CDR3 DNA: TGTGCCAGCAGTTTCAGAGGGCTGGGGGCCGGGGAGCTGTTTTTT. This translates into CASSFRGLGAGELFF. Based on the CDR3 plus reference TRBV28 and TRBJ2-2, the full variable domain is DVKVTQSSRYLVKRTGEKVFLECVQDMDHENMFWYRQDPGLGLRLIYFSYDVKMKEKGDIPEGYSVSREKKERFSLILESASTNQTSMYLCASSFRGLGAGELFFGEGSRLTVL.